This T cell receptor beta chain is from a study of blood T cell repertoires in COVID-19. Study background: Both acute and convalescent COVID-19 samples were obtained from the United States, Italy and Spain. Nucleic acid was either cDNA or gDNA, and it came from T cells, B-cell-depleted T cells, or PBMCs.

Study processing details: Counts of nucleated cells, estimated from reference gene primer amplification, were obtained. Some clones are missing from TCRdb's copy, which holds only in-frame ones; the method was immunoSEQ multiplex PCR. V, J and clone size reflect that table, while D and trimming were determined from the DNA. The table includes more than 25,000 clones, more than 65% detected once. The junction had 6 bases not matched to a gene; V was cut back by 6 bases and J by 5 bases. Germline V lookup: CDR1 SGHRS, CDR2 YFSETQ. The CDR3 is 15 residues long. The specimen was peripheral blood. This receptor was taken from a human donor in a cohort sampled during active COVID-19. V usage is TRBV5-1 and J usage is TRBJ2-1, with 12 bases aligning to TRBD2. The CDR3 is CASTGLAGRNNEQFF. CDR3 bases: TGCGCCAGCACCGGACTAGCGGGGCGGAACAATGAGCAGTTCTTC.